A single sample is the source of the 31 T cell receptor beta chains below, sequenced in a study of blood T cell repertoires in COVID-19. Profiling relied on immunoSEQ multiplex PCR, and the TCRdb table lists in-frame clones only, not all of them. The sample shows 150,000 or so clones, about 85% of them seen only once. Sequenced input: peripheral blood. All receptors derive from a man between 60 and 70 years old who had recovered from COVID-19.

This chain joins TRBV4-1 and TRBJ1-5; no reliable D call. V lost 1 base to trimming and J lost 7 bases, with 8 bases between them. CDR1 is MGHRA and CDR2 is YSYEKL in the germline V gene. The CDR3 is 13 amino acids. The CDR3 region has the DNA TGCGCCAGCAGCCAAGGGCAGGCCCAGCCCCAGCATTTT. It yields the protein CASSQGQAQPQHF.

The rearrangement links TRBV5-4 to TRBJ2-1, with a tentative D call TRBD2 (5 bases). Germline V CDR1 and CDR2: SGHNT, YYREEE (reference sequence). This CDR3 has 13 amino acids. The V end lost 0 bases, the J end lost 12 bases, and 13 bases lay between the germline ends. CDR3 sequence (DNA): TGTGCCAGCAGCTTGGTCGGGGTGTCGGGGCAGTTCTTC. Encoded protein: CASSLVGVSGQFF.

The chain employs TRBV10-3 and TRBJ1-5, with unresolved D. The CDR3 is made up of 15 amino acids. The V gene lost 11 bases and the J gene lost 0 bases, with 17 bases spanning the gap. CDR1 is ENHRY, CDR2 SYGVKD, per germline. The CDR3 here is CASSPEGYSNQPQHF. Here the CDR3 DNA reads TGTGCCTCCTCCCCCGAGGGTTATAGCAATCAGCCCCAGCATTTT.

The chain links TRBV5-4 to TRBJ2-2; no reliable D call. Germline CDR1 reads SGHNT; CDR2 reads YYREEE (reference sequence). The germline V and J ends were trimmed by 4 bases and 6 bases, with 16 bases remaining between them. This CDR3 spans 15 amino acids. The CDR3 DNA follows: TGTGCCAGCAGCCCCGGCGTGAGGTCTCCCGGGGAGCTGTTTTTT. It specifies CASSPGVRSPGELFF.

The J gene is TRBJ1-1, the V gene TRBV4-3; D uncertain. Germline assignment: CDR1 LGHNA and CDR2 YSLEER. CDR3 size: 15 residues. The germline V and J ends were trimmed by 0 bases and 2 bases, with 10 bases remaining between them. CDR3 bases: TGCGCCAGCAGCCAAGATTCCAGGACTAACACTGAAGCTTTCTTT. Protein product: CASSQDSRTNTEAFF.

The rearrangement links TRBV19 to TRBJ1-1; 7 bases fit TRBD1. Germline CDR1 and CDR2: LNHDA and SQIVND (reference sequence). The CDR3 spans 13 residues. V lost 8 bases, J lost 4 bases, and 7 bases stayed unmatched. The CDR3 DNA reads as TGTGCCAGTGGTAGACAGGGAACCACTGAAGCTTTCTTT. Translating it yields CASGRQGTTEAFF. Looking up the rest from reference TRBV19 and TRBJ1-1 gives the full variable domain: DGGITQSPKYLFRKEGQNVTLSCEQNLNHDAMYWYRQDPGQGLRLIYYSQIVNDFQKGDIAEGYSVSREKKESFPLTVTSAQKNPTAFYLCASGRQGTTEAFFGQGTRLTVV.

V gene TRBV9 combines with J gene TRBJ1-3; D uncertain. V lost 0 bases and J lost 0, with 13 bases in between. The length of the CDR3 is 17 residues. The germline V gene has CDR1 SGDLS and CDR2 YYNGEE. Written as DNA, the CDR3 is TGTGCCAGCAGCGTAGACTGGTACGATAGCTCTGGAAACACCATATATTTT. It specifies CASSVDWYDSSGNTIYF.

The DNA of the CDR3 is TGCGCCAGCAGCCAAGGGGATAGCCGGGACACAAATGGCTACACCTTC. Translating it yields CASSQGDSRDTNGYTF. The chain employs TRBV4-1 and TRBJ1-2; TRBD1 might be the D (6 bases). Germline CDR1 is MGHRA and CDR2 is YSYEKL. The CDR3 totals 16 residues. Trimming left V 1 base short and J 6 bases short, with 18 bases between.

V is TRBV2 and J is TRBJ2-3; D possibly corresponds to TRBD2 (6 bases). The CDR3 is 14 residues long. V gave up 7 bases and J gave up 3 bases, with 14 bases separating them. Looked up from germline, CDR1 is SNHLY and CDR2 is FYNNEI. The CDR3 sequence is CASTFSSETDTQYF. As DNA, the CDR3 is TGTGCCAGCACTTTTTCTAGCGAAACAGATACGCAGTATTTT. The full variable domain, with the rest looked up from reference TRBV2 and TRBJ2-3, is EPEVTQTPSHQVTQMGQEVILRCVPISNHLYFYWYRQILGQKVEFLVSFYNNEISEKSEIFDDQFSVERPDGSNFTLKIRSTKLEDSAMYFCASTFSSETDTQYFGPGTRLTVL.

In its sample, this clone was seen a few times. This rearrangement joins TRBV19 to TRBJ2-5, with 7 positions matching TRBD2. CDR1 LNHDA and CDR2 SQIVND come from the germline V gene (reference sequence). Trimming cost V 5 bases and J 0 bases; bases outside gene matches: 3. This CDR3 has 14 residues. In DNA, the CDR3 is TGTGCCAGTAGTTATAGCGGGTACCAAGAGACCCAGTACTTC. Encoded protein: CASSYSGYQETQYF.

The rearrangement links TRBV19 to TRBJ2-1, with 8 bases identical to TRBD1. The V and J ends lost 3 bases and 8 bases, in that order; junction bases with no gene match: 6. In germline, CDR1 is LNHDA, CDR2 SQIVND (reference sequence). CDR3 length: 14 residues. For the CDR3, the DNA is TGTGCCAGTAGTATCAGGGGGCGCTCCGATGAGCAGTTCTTC. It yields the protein CASSIRGRSDEQFF.

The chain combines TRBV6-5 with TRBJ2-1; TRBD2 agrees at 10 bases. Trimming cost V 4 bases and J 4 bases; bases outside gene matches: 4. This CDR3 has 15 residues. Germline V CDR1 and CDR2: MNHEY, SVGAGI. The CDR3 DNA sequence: TGTGCCAGCAGTTTAGCGGGGGGCCAGTACAATGAGCAGTTCTTC. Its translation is CASSLAGGQYNEQFF.

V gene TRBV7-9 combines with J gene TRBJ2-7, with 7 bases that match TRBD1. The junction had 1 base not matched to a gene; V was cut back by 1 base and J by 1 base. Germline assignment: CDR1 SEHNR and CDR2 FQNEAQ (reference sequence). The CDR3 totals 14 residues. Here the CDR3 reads CASSLGGQSYEQYF. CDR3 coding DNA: TGTGCCAGCAGCTTAGGGGGACAGTCCTACGAGCAGTACTTC.

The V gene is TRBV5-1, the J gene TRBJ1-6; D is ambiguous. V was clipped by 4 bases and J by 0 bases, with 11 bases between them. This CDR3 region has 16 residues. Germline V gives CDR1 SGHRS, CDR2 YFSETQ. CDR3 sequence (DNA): TGCGCCAGCAGCGGGAGAACCATCTCCTATAATTCACCCCTCCACTTT. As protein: CASSGRTISYNSPLHF.

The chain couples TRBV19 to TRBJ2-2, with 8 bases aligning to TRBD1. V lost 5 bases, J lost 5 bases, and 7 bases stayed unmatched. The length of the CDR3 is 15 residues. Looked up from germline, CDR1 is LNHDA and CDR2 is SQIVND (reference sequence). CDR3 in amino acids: CASSVQGVGTGELFF. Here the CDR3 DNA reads TGTGCCAGTAGTGTACAGGGGGTTGGGACCGGGGAGCTGTTTTTT.

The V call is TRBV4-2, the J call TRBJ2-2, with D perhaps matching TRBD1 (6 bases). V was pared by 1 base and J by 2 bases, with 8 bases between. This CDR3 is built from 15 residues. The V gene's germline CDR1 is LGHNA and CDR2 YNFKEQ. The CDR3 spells CASSQADSNTGELFF. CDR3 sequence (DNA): TGTGCCAGCAGCCAAGCGGACAGTAACACCGGGGAGCTGTTTTTT.

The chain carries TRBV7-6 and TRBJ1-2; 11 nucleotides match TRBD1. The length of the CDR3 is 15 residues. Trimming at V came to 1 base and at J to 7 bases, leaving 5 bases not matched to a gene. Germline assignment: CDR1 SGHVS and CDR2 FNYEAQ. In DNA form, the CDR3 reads TGTGCCAGCAGCTTAGAGGGACAGGGGGTAACTGGCTACACCTTC. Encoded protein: CASSLEGQGVTGYTF. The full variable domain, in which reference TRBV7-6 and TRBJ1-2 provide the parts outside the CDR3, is GAGVSQSPRYKVTKRGQDVALRCDPISGHVSLYWYRQALGQGPEFLTYFNYEAQQDKSGLPNDRFSAERPEGSISTLTIQRTEQRDSAMYRCASSLEGQGVTGYTFGSGTRLTVV.

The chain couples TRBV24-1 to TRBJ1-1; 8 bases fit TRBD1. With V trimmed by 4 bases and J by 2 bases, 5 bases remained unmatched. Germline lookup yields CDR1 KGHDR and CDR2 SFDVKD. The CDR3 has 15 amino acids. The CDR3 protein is CATSDRGRINTEAFF. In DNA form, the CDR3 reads TGTGCCACCAGTGACAGGGGGCGGATTAACACTGAAGCTTTCTTT.

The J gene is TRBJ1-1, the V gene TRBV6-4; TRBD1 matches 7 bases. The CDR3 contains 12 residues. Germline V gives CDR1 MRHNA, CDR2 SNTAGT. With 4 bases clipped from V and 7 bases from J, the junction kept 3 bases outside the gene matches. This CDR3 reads CASSGQGGEAFF. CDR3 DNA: TGTGCCAGCAGTGGACAGGGAGGTGAAGCTTTCTTT.

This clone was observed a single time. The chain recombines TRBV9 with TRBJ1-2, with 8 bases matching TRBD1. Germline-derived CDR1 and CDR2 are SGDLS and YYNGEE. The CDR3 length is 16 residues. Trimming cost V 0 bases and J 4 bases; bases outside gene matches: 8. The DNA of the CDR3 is TGTGCCAGCAGCGTAGGCAACAGGGGGAGGCCCTATGGCTACACCTTC. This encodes CASSVGNRGRPYGYTF.

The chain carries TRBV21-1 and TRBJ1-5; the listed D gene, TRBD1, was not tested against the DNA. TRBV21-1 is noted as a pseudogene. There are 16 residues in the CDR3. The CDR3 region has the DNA TGTGCCAGCAGCGTTAGGCCAGGGCGATGGGATCAGCCCCAGCATTTT. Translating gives CASSVRPGRWDQPQHF.

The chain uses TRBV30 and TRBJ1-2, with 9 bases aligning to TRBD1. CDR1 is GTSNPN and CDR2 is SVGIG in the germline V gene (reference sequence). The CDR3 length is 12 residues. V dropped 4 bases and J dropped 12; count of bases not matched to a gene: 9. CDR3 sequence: CAWNGDRVLNTF. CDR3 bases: TGTGCCTGGAACGGGGACAGGGTATTGAACACCTTC. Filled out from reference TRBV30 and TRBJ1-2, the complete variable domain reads SQTIHQWPATLVQPVGSPLSLECTVEGTSNPNLYWYRQAAGRGLQLLFYSVGIGQISSEVPQNLSASRPQDRQFILSSKKLLLSDSGFYLCAWNGDRVLNTFGSGTRLTVV.

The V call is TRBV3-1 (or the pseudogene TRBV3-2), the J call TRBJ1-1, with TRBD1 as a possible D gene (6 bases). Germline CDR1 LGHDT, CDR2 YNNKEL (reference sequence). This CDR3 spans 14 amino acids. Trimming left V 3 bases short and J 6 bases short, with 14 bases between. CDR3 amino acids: CASSQAQGFPEAFF. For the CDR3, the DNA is TGTGCCAGCAGCCAGGCCCAGGGGTTCCCTGAAGCTTTCTTT.

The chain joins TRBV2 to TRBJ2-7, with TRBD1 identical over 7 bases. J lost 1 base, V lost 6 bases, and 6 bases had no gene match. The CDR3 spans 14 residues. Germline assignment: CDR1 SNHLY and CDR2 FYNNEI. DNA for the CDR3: TGTGCCAGCAGATCGACAGGGAATTCCTACGAGCAGTACTTC. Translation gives CASRSTGNSYEQYF.

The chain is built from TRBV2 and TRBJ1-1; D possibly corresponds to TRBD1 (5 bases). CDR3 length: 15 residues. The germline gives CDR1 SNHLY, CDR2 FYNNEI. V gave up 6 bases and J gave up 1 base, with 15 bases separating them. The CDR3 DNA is TGTGCCAGCAGGGCCAGGGCAGAAGAGAACACTGAAGCTTTCTTT. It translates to CASRARAEENTEAFF.

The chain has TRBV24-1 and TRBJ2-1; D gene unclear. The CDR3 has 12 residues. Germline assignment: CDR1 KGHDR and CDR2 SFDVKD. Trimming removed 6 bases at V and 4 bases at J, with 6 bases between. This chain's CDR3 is CATSRAYNEQFF. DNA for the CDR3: TGTGCCACCAGTAGAGCGTACAATGAGCAGTTCTTC.

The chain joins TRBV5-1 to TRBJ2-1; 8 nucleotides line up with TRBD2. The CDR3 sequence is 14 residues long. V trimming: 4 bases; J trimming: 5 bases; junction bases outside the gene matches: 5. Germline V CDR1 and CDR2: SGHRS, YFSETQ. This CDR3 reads CASSRSAGDNEQFF. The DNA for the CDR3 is TGCGCCAGCAGCAGGTCAGCGGGGGACAATGAGCAGTTCTTC. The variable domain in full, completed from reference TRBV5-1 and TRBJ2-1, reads KAGVTQTPRYLIKTRGQQVTLSCSPISGHRSVSWYQQTPGQGLQFLFEYFSETQRNKGNFPGRFSGRQFSNSRSEMNVSTLELGDSALYLCASSRSAGDNEQFFGPGTRLTVL.

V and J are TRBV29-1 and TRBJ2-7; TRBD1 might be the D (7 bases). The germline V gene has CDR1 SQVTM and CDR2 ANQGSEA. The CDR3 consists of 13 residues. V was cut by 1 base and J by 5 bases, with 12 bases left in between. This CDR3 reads CSVEGGDRDEQYF. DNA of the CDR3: TGCAGCGTTGAAGGGGGGGACAGAGACGAGCAGTACTTC.

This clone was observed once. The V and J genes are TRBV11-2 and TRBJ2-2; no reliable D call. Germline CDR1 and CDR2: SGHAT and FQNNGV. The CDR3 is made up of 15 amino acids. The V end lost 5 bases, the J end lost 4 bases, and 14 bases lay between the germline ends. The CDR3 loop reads CASSPHEAATGELFF. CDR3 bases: TGTGCCAGCAGCCCCCACGAGGCGGCCACCGGGGAGCTGTTTTTT.

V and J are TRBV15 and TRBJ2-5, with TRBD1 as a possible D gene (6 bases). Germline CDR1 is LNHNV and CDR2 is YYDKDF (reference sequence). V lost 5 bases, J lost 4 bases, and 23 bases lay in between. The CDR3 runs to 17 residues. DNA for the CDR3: TGTGCCACCAGCTCACCAATAAGCCCGGGACACACAGAGACCCAGTACTTC. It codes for CATSSPISPGHTETQYF. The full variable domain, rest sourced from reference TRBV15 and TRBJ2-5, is DAMVIQNPRYQVTQFGKPVTLSCSQTLNHNVMYWYQQKSSQAPKLLFHYYDKDFNNEADTPDNFQSRRPNTSFCFLDIRSPGLGDTAMYLCATSSPISPGHTETQYFGPGTRLLVL.

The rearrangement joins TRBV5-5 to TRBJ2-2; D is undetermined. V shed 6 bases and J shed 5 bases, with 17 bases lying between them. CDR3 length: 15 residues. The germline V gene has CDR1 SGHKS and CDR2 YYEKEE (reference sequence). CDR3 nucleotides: TGTGCCAGCACCCCTCCCCCCGTCGGGACCGGGGAGCTGTTTTTT. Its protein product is CASTPPPVGTGELFF.